Each of the 10 T cell receptor beta chains below was sequenced from the same sample in a study of graft-versus-host responses after intestinal transplantation. TCRdb's table, derived via immunoSEQ multiplex PCR, lists solely in-frame clones and lacks some. The sample shows approximately 20,000 clones, 35% to 40% of them seen only once. This material consisted of alloreactive CD4+ T cells from a mixed lymphocyte reaction culture, taken before intestinal transplant. Subset noted: CFSE-low proliferating T cells sorted from roughly six-day pre-transplant mixed lymphocyte reaction (GvH or HvG direction). These receptor sequences come from a human patient who received an intestinal transplant.

This CDR3 is CAWSVLAGFPGELFF. CDR3 bases: TGTGCCTGGAGTGTACTGGCGGGGTTCCCCGGGGAGCTGTTTTTT. This chain connects TRBV30 to TRBJ2-2, with D possibly being TRBD2 (6 bases). From germline, CDR1 is GTSNPN and CDR2 SVGIG (reference sequence). The CDR3 contains 15 residues. Between the trimmed V and J ends, which lost 0 bases and 6 bases, there was a span of 14 bases. Looking up the rest from reference TRBV30 and TRBJ2-2 gives the full variable domain: SQTIHQWPATLVQPVGSPLSLECTVEGTSNPNLYWYRQAAGRGLQLLFYSVGIGQISSEVPQNLSASRPQDRQFILSSKKLLLSDSGFYLCAWSVLAGFPGELFFGEGSRLTVL.

This chain connects TRBV28 to TRBJ2-7, with 9 bases aligning to TRBD1. This CDR3 contains 15 residues. Germline trimming cut 6 bases from V and 3 bases from J; bases unmatched to any gene: 9. Germline loops: CDR1 MDHEN, CDR2 SYDVKM. The CDR3 region has the DNA TGTGCCAGCAGCCCATCCGGGACAGGGAGCTACGAGCAGTACTTC. It codes for CASSPSGTGSYEQYF. The variable domain in full, with the rest retrieved from reference TRBV28 and TRBJ2-7, is DVKVTQSSRYLVKRTGEKVFLECVQDMDHENMFWYRQDPGLGLRLIYFSYDVKMKEKGDIPEGYSVSREKKERFSLILESASTNQTSMYLCASSPSGTGSYEQYFGPGTRLTVT.

This clone showed up just a few times. The chain carries TRBV7-7 and TRBJ2-5; 7 bases fit TRBD1. The V segment lost 5 bases and the J segment 4 bases; nucleotides outside the gene matches: 1. This CDR3 has 12 residues. Germline V CDR1 and CDR2: SSHAT, FNYEAQ (reference sequence). The CDR3 loop is CASSRDRETQYF. In nucleotides, the CDR3 is TGTGCCAGCAGCAGGGACAGAGAGACCCAGTACTTC.

This clone has a handful of counts. The rearrangement uses TRBV20-1 and TRBJ2-4; tentative D call: TRBD1 (5 bases). The germline V and J ends were trimmed by 7 bases and 6 bases, with 10 bases remaining between them. This CDR3 has 11 residues. Germline V gene data show CDR1 as DFQATT and CDR2 as SNEGSKA (reference sequence). The CDR3 bases are TGCAGTGTGGGAAGGGGAAACATTCAGTACTTC. This codes for CSVGRGNIQYF.

The chain recombines TRBV7-9 with TRBJ1-4, with a possible D match to TRBD1 (5 bases). V lost 8 bases to trimming and J lost 1 base, with 11 bases between them. The germline V gene has CDR1 SEHNR and CDR2 FQNEAQ (reference sequence). CDR3 length: 14 residues. CDR3 region: CASHEGKTNEKLFF. In nucleotides, the CDR3 is TGTGCCAGCCACGAGGGGAAAACTAATGAAAAACTGTTTTTT.

The CDR3 DNA reads as TGTGCCAGCAGTGTGCGGGGGTCGAACACTGAAGCTTTCTTT. Translating gives CASSVRGSNTEAFF. The V and J genes are TRBV2 and TRBJ1-1; TRBD1 is a possible D gene (5 bases). There are 14 residues in the CDR3. Germline V lookup: CDR1 SNHLY, CDR2 FYNNEI. The germline V and J ends were trimmed by 4 bases and 1 base, with 10 bases remaining between them.

V is TRBV9 and J is TRBJ2-2, with 7 bases identical to TRBD2. Per germline, CDR1 SGDLS and CDR2 YYNGEE. The V and J ends lost 4 bases and 2 bases, in that order; junction bases with no gene match: 8. This CDR3 is 16 amino acids long. The CDR3 sequence is CASSPRAGDNTGELFF. The CDR3 bases are TGTGCCAGCAGCCCCCGGGCGGGGGATAACACCGGGGAGCTGTTTTTT.

V gene TRBV5-1 combines with J gene TRBJ2-5; tentatively, D is TRBD1 or TRBD2 (5 bases each). The CDR3 length is 15 residues. V lost 4 bases and J 1 base, leaving 14 bases between the germline ends. Looked up from germline, CDR1 is SGHRS and CDR2 is YFSETQ. Here the CDR3 DNA reads TGCGCCAGCAGCACCCGACTGGGGGTCCAAGAGACCCAGTACTTC. It codes for CASSTRLGVQETQYF.

The V call is TRBV6-5, the J call TRBJ2-7; possibly TRBD2 for D (5 bases). Trimming cost V 2 bases and J 7 bases, with 12 bases left between them. Germline lookup yields CDR1 MNHEY and CDR2 SVGAGI. The CDR3 runs to 13 residues. The DNA for the CDR3 is TGTGCCAGCAGTTACAGAGGGATGGGGGAGCAGTACTTC. Translated: CASSYRGMGEQYF.

The chain combines TRBV6-1 with TRBJ1-6, with TRBD1 matching over 7 bases. Trimming took 8 bases from V and 6 from J; bases not matched to a gene: 4. Germline V CDR1 and CDR2: MNHNS, SASEGT. CDR3 length: 13 residues. Here the CDR3 reads CASGHRGNSPLHF. In nucleotides, the CDR3 is TGTGCCAGCGGGCACAGGGGTAATTCACCCCTCCACTTT.